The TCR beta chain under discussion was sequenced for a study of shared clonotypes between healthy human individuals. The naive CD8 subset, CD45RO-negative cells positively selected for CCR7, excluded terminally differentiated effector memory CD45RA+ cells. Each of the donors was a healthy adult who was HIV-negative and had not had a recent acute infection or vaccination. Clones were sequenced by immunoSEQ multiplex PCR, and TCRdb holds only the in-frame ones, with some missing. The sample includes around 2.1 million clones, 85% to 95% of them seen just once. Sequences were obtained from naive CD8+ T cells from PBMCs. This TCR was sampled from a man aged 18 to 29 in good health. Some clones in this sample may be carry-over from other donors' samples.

The CDR3 loop is CASSLRGVSGELFF. In DNA, the CDR3 is TGTGCCAGCAGTTTGCGGGGGGTATCCGGGGAGCTGTTTTTT. The rearrangement joins TRBV27 to TRBJ2-2; 8 nucleotides agree with TRBD2. CDR1 is MNHEY, CDR2 SMNVEV, per germline (reference sequence). The CDR3 totals 14 residues. Unmatched junction bases numbered 3, after V lost 3 bases and J lost 6 bases.